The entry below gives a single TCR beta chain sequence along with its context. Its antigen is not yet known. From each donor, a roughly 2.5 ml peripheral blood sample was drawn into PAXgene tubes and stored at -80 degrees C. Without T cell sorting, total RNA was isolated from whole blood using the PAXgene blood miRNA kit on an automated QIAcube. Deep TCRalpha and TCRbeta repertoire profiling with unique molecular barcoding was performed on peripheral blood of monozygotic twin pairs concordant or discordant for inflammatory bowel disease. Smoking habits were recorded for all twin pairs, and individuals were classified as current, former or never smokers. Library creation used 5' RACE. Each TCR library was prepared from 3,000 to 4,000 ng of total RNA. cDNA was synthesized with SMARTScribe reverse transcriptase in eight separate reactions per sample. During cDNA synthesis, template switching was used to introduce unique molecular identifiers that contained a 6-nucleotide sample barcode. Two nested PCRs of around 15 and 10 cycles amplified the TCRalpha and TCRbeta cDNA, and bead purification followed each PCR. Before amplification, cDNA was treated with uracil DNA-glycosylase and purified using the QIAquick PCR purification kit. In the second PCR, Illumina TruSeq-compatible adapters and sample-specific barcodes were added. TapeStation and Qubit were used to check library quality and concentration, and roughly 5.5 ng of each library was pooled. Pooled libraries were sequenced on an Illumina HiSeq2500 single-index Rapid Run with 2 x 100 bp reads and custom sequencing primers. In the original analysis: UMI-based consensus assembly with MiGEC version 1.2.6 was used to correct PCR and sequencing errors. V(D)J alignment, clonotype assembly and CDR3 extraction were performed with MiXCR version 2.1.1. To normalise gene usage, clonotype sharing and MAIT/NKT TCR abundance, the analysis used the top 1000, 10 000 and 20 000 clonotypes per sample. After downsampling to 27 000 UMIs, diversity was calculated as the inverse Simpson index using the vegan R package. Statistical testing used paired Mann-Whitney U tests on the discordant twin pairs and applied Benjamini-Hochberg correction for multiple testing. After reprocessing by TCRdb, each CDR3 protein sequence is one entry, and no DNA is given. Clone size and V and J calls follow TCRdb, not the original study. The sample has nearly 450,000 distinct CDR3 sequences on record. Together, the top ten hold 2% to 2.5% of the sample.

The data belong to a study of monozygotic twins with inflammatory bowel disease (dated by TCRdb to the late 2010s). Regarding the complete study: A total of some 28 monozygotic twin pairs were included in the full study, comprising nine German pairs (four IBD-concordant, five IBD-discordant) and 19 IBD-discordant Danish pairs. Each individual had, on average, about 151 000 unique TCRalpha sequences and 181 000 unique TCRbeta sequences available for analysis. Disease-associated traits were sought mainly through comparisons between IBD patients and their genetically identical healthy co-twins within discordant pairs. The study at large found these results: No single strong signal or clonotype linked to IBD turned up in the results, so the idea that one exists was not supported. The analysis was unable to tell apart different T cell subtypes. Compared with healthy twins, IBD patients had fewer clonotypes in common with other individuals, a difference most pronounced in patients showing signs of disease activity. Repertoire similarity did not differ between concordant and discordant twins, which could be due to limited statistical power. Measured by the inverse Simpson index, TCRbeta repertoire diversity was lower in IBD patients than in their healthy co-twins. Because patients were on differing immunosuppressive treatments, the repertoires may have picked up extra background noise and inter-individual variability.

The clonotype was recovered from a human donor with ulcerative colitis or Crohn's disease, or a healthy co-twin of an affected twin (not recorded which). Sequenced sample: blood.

This receptor carries the CDR3 CASSRDASSYEQYF. The rearrangement joined TRBV5-1 to TRBJ2-7; TCRdb gives TRBD1 as the D gene, but with no DNA this cannot be confirmed. Spanning cysteine to phenylalanine, the CDR3 consists of 14 amino acids. No DNA accompanies this entry. Per the germline V gene, SGHRS is the CDR1 and YFSETQ is the CDR2.